These 21 T cell receptor beta chains originate from one sample sequenced in a study of response to subunit inactivated influenza vaccine. Using its own MiXCR run on the RT-PCR reads, TCRdb lists one record per CDR3 protein. Of approximately 530,000 distinct CDR3 sequences in the sample, approximately 7.2% were seen once. Sequenced here: PBMCs from blood, sampled roughly 24 months after vaccination. The receptor source for this set is a man aged 45-69 years who received an inactivated influenza vaccine.

The sample holds a few counts of this clonotype. This sequence joins TRBV9 and TRBJ2-5; D not resolved. V was pared by 0 bases and J by 3 bases, with 9 bases between. The germline gives CDR1 SGDLS, CDR2 YYNGEE. The CDR3 spans 14 residues. The DNA of the CDR3 is TGTGCCAGCAGCGTAGCTCTGGCGGAAGAGACCCAGTACTTC. Translating gives CASSVALAEETQYF.

This clonotype was picked up a small number of times. The chain employs TRBV5-1 and TRBJ2-5; D unclear. In germline, CDR1 is SGHRS, CDR2 YFSETQ. Trimming cost V 0 bases and J 2 bases, with 8 bases left between them. CDR3 size: 14 residues. The DNA of the CDR3 is TGCGCCAGCAGCTTGGTCCCAGAGCAAGAGACCCAGTACTTC. This gives the protein CASSLVPEQETQYF.

In this sample, this clonotype turned up a few times. V and J are TRBV5-1 and TRBJ2-3, with D possibly being TRBD2 (6 bases). Per germline, CDR1 SGHRS and CDR2 YFSETQ. The CDR3 runs to 15 residues. Trimming removed 1 base from V and 1 base from J, with 10 bases in between. As DNA, the CDR3 is TGCGCCAGCAGCTTGACGGGGGACCGCACAGATACGCAGTATTTT. Translated, it gives CASSLTGDRTDTQYF.

This clonotype was detected many times. The rearrangement links TRBV5-4 to TRBJ2-1; TRBD2 agrees at 7 bases. The CDR3 contains 15 residues. Trimming took 3 bases from V and 5 from J; bases not matched to a gene: 8. From germline, CDR1 is SGHNT and CDR2 YYREEE (reference sequence). CDR3 sequence reads: CASSSLGLPDNEQFF. The CDR3, as DNA: TGTGCCAGCAGCTCATTGGGACTACCCGACAATGAGCAGTTCTTC.

The rearrangement uses TRBV20-1 and TRBJ2-1; either TRBD1 or TRBD2 may fit D (5 bases each). Germline values: CDR1 DFQATT, CDR2 SNEGSKA (reference sequence). This CDR3 region has 12 residues. Trimming pared 4 bases from V and 7 bases from J, leaving 11 bases between. The CDR3 is CSATEGRNEQFF. CDR3 coding DNA: TGCAGTGCTACAGAGGGGCGAAATGAGCAGTTCTTC.

This clonotype was seen only a few times. The chain links TRBV6-1 to TRBJ1-5, with D possibly TRBD1 on 5 matching bases. Germline-derived CDR1 and CDR2 are MNHNS and SASEGT. The CDR3 loop spans 14 amino acids. Trimming shortened V by 4 bases and J by 4 bases, and 11 bases separated the two germline ends. CDR3 DNA sequence: TGTGCCAGCAGTGCTCGACAGATTAATCAGCCCCAGCATTTT. This codes for CASSARQINQPQHF.

CDR3 in DNA: TGTGCCAGCAGCCCGAACAGGGAAGGTCAGCCCCAGCATTTT. Amino acid sequence: CASSPNREGQPQHF. This chain links TRBV9 with TRBJ1-5, with a possible D match to TRBD1 (6 bases). Trimming pared 4 bases from V and 6 bases from J, leaving 14 bases between. The germline gives CDR1 SGDLS, CDR2 YYNGEE. The CDR3 loop spans 14 amino acids.

This clonotype showed up many times. This sequence joins TRBV7-9 and TRBJ2-3; D call uncertain. This CDR3 is built from 14 residues. Germline loops: CDR1 SEHNR, CDR2 FQNEAQ (reference sequence). Deletions cut 0 bases from V and 2 bases from J, with 6 bases between. The CDR3 region has the DNA TGTGCCAGCAGCTTAGCCGGAAACACAGATACGCAGTATTTT. This gives the protein CASSLAGNTDTQYF.

In its sample, this clonotype was seen a few times. The rearrangement uses TRBV6-2 or TRBV6-3 and TRBJ1-1; D gene uncertain. Germline V CDR1 and CDR2: MNHEY, SVGEGT. The CDR3 covers 16 residues. The V and J ends lost 0 bases and 0 bases respectively, with 11 bases between them. The CDR3, as DNA: TGTGCCAGCAGTTACTCGTTACACTCCATGAACACTGAAGCTTTCTTT. It yields the protein CASSYSLHSMNTEAFF.

In this sample, this clonotype turned up a few times. This chain connects TRBV5-1 to TRBJ2-1; 10 bases are a match to TRBD1. The V gene's germline CDR1 is SGHRS and CDR2 YFSETQ. The CDR3 covers 16 residues. V was clipped by 4 bases and J by 7 bases; unmatched bases: 11. CDR3 bases: TGCGCCAGCAGCCCGATGGGGCCGGGACAGGGGAATGAGCAGTTCTTC. Protein product: CASSPMGPGQGNEQFF.

This clonotype came up a few times. The rearrangement uses TRBV20-1 and TRBJ2-7; D remains ambiguous. Germline V gene sequence: CDR1 DFQATT, CDR2 SNEGSKA (reference sequence). The CDR3 totals 13 residues. The V gene lost 4 bases and the J gene lost 0 bases, with 10 bases spanning the gap. CDR3 nucleotide sequence: TGCAGTGCTACAACCGTGGGCTCCTACGAGCAGTACTTC. Translated, it gives CSATTVGSYEQYF.

Many counts were recorded for this clonotype. This rearrangement joins TRBV4-3 to TRBJ2-2; maybe TRBD1 (6 bases). Germline CDR1 reads LGHNA; CDR2 reads YSLEER. CDR3 length equals 16 residues. Trimming pared 7 bases from V and 2 bases from J, leaving 17 bases between. CDR3 nucleotides: TGCGCCAGCACCAGACAGGTGACCACAAACACCGGGGAGCTGTTTTTT. It encodes CASTRQVTTNTGELFF.

This clonotype was counted at least ten times. The chain combines TRBV12-3 or TRBV12-4 with TRBJ2-7; 10 positions agree with TRBD2. Trimming removed 3 bases from V and 4 bases from J; junction bases left unmatched: 9. The CDR3 extends over 16 amino acids. The CDR3 protein is CASSFSSGGAVYEQYF. The CDR3 bases are TGTGCCAGCAGTTTCTCCAGCGGGGGGGCAGTTTACGAGCAGTACTTC.

The gene calls are TRBV28 and TRBJ2-1, with 10 bases that match TRBD1. The length of the CDR3 is 18 residues. Germline V gives CDR1 MDHEN, CDR2 SYDVKM. V dropped 4 bases and J dropped 4; count of bases not matched to a gene: 13. The CDR3 DNA follows: TGTGCCAGCAGTTCCTGGACAGGGGGGGTAGCGGGATACAATGAGCAGTTCTTC. Protein product: CASSSWTGGVAGYNEQFF.

This clonotype was detected only a few times. The V gene is TRBV15, the J gene TRBJ2-3, with D unresolved. The germline V gene has CDR1 LNHNV and CDR2 YYDKDF (reference sequence). The CDR3 extends over 18 amino acids. Deletions cut 0 bases from V and 6 bases from J, with 22 bases between. The CDR3, as DNA: TGTGCCACCAGCAGAGATCTGGGAACTTTTTCGTCACTCGATACGCAGTATTTT. The encoded protein is CATSRDLGTFSSLDTQYF. Variable domain in full (rest from reference TRBV15 and TRBJ2-3): DAMVIQNPRYQVTQFGKPVTLSCSQTLNHNVMYWYQQKSSQAPKLLFHYYDKDFNNEADTPDNFQSRRPNTSFCFLDIRSPGLGDTAMYLCATSRDLGTFSSLDTQYFGPGTRLTVL.

The V call is TRBV7-9, the J call TRBJ2-1, with 7 positions matching TRBD1. With 1 base clipped from V and 1 base from J, the junction kept 7 bases outside the gene matches. This CDR3 comprises 17 residues. From germline, CDR1 is SEHNR and CDR2 FQNEAQ (reference sequence). CDR3 sequence reads: CASSLGSTGVSYNEQFF. The CDR3 DNA reads as TGTGCCAGCAGCTTAGGTTCCACAGGGGTATCCTACAATGAGCAGTTCTTC.

This clonotype has ten or more counts. The chain has TRBV12-3 or TRBV12-4 and TRBJ2-3; 11 nucleotides align to TRBD2. This CDR3 contains 15 residues. Trimming cost V 6 bases and J 5 bases; bases outside gene matches: 7. CDR3 amino acids: CASSQTSGRQDTQYF. The CDR3 coding sequence is TGTGCCAGCAGCCAAACTAGCGGGAGACAAGATACGCAGTATTTT.

This clonotype was recorded a few times. The rearrangement links TRBV19 to TRBJ2-1; 7 bases line up with TRBD2. Trimming cost V 5 bases and J 5 bases; bases outside gene matches: 9. This CDR3 comprises 15 residues. The germline V gene encodes CDR1 LNHDA and CDR2 SQIVND (reference sequence). CDR3: CASSPSSGMHNEQFF. CDR3 sequence (DNA): TGTGCCAGTAGTCCCTCTAGCGGAATGCACAATGAGCAGTTCTTC.

This clonotype was seen more than once but under ten times. V usage is TRBV28 and J usage is TRBJ2-5, with 10 bases matching TRBD2. V lost 7 bases and J lost 7; bases outside the gene matches: 15. The germline CDR1 and CDR2 sequences are MDHEN and SYDVKM. This CDR3 has 16 amino acids. CDR3: CASTISGGPEAGTQYF. The CDR3 DNA reads as TGTGCCAGCACCATTAGCGGGGGGCCTGAAGCAGGGACCCAGTACTTC.

This clonotype was recorded many times. The V and J genes are TRBV7-2 and TRBJ2-1; D perhaps matches TRBD2 (6 bases). Trimming removed 5 bases from V and 0 bases from J, with 11 bases in between. CDR1 and CDR2 (germline): SGHTA, FQGNSA. This CDR3 contains 15 residues. CDR3 DNA: TGTGCCAGCAGCCGCCGGGGGAGCTCCTACAATGAGCAGTTCTTC. Residues: CASSRRGSSYNEQFF.

The V and J genes are TRBV4-2 and TRBJ1-6; TRBD1 might be the D (5 bases). Trimming removed 4 bases at V and 0 bases at J, with 10 bases between. The germline V gene has CDR1 LGHNA and CDR2 YNFKEQ. This CDR3 spans 16 amino acids. The CDR3 is CASSPSTVSYNSPLHF. CDR3 DNA sequence: TGTGCCAGCAGCCCCTCGACAGTCTCCTATAATTCACCCCTCCACTTT.